This TCR beta chain emerged from a study of T cell responses to AZD1222 COVID-19 vaccine. Study-wide results and limits: Baseline seropositivity characterized only 5 or 6 AZD1222 recipients. Clonal diversity may have been underestimated, and the donors were mostly white British, with more females than males. Spike-specific TCR depth and breadth grew after two AZD1222 doses.

Repertoires were generated with immunoSEQ multiplex PCR, while TCRdb's copy carries only in-frame clones and drops some. The data hold about 130,000 clones, with approximately 90% observed a single time. This clone appeared a few times. Its antigen is unknown. This specimen consisted of peripheral blood, obtained on day 0 of AZD1222 vaccination. This TCR came from an adult in good health.

Here the CDR3 DNA reads TGTGCCAGCAGCCCAGGGTCGGGACAGTCTTCGGGCTACACCTTC. It encodes CASSPGSGQSSGYTF. The genes are TRBV7-2 and TRBJ1-2, with 7 bases that match TRBD1. Unmatched junction bases numbered 14, after V lost 5 bases and J lost 8 bases. CDR3 length: 15 amino acids. The germline gives CDR1 SGHTA, CDR2 FQGNSA.